This T cell receptor (beta chain) was obtained from a study of blood T cell repertoires in COVID-19. Study-level information: The samples span acute and convalescent COVID-19 from the United States, Italy and Spain.

The CDR3 sequence is 14 residues long. Trimming took off 1 base at V and 8 bases at J, with 15 bases between the two ends. Germline V gene sequence: CDR1 SGHKS, CDR2 YYEKEE (reference sequence). Here immunoSEQ multiplex PCR was the method, and the copy in TCRdb shows in-frame clones only, minus some. Of about 130,000 clones listed, approximately 81% are singletons. V usage is TRBV5-5 and J usage is TRBJ1-2; D unresolved. Material: peripheral blood. The receptor was derived from a man older than 75 with COVID-19, enrolled during active disease. CDR3 residues: CASSLQAASGGYTF. CDR3 coding DNA: TGTGCCAGCAGCTTGCAGGCCGCGTCGGGGGGCTACACCTTC.